The source of this T cell receptor (beta chain) is a study of cytomegalovirus exposure and HLA in healthy donors. The CDR3 covers 12 residues. Germline V lookup: CDR1 GTSNPN, CDR2 SVGIG (reference sequence). V dropped 3 bases and J dropped 4 bases, with 10 bases sitting between them. The study ran its PCR with 60 Vbeta and 13 Jbeta primers. TCRdb keeps only in-frame clones here, not all; method: immunoSEQ multiplex PCR. The sample holds 60,000 to 85,000 clones, 84% seen once. The chain combines TRBV30 with TRBJ2-7; D perhaps matches TRBD1 (5 bases). This receptor was taken from a man in his 70s in good health and CMV-seropositive. Sequenced sample: PBMCs. The CDR3 DNA reads TGTGCCTGGAGCGGACAAGGTTACGAGCAGTACTTC. Translated, it gives CAWSGQGYEQYF.